This T cell receptor beta chain was obtained from a study of early T cells in non-severe SARS-CoV-2 infection. Whole-study context: Whole-blood bulk RNA, unsorted, was sequenced, and chains were unpaired. Findings and caveats of the study: VDJdb matching favored anti-spike CD8 responses, missing private and CD4 specificities.

This clonotype was seen a handful of times. The antigen is not known. Unique molecular identifiers were attached to individual cDNA molecules. Via MiXCR, TCRdb re-called the 5' RACE reads, giving one row per CDR3 protein. There are 60,000 to 75,000 distinct CDR3 sequences in the sample; over 9.5% occur only once, and over 1.1% lies in the top ten. The receptor's source is an adult who was a healthcare worker with PCR-confirmed SARS-CoV-2 infection or an uninfected control (not recorded which). Specimen: whole blood, collected at baseline.

CDR3 sequence: CASSVRTSVDTQYF. The CDR3 region has the DNA TGTGCCAGCAGCGTGAGGACTAGCGTAGATACGCAGTATTTT. This sequence joins TRBV9 and TRBJ2-3; TRBD2 agrees at 9 bases. Losses at the gene ends were 2 bases for V and 5 bases for J; bases not matched to a gene: 3. The CDR3 spans 14 residues. Germline assignment: CDR1 SGDLS and CDR2 YYNGEE.